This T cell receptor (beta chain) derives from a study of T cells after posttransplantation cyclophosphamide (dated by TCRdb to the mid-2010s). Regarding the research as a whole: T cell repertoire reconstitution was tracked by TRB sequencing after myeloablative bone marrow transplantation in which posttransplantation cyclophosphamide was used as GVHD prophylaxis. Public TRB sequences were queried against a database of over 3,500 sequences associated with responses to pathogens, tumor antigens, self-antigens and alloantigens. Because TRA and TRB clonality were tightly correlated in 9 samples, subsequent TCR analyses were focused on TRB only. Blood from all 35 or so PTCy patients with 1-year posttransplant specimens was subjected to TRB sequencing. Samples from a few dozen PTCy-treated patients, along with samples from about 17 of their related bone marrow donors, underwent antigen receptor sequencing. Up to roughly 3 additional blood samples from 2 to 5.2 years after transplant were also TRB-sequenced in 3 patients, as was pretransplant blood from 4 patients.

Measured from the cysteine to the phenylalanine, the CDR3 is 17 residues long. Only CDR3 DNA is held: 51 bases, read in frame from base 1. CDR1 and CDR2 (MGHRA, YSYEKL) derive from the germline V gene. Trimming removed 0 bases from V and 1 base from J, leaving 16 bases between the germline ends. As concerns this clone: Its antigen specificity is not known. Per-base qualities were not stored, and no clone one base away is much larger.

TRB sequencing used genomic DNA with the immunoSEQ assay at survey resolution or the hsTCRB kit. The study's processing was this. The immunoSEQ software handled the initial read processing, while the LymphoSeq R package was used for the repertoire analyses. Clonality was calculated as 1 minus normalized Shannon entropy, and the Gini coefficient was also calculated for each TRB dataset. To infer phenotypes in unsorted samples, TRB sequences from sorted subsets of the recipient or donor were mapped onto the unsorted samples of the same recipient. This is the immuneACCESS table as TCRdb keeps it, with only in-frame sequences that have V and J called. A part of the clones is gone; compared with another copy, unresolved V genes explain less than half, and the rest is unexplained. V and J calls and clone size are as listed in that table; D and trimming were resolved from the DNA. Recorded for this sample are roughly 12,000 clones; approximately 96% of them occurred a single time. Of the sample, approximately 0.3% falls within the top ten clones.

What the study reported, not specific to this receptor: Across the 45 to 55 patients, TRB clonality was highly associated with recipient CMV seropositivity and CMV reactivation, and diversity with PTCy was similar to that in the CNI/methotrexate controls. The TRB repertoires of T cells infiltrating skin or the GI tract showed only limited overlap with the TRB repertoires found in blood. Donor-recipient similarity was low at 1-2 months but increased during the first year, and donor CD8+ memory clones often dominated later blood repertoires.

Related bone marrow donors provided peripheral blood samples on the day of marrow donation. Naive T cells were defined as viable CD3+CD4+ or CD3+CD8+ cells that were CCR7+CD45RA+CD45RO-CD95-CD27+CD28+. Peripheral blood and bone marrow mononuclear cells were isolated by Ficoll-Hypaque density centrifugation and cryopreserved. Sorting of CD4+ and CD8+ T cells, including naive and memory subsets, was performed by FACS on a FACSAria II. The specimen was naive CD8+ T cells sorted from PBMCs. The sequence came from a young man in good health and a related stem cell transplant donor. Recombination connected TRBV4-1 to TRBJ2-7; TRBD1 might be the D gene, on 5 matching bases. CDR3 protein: CASSQEGATVSSYEQYF. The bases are TGCGCCAGCAGCCAAGAAGGGGCGACAGTTTCTTCCTACGAGCAGTACTTC.